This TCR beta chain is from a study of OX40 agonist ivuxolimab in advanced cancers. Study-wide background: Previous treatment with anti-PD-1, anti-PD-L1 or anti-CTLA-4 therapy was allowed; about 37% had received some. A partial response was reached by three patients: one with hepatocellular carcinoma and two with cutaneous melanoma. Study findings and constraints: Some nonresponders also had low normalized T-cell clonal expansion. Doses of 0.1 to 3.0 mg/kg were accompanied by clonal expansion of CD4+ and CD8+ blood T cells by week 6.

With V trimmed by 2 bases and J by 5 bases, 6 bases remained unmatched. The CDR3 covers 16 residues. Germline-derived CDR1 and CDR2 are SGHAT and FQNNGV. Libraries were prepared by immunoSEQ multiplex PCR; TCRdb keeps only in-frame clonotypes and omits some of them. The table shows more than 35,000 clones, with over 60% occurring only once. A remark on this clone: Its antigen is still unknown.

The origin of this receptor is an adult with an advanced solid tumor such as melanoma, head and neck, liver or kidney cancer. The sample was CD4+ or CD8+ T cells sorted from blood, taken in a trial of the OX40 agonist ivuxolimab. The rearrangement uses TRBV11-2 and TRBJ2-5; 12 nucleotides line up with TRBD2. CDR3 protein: CASSLLAGGSVETQYF. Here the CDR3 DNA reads TGTGCCAGCAGCTTACTAGCGGGGGGGTCTGTGGAGACCCAGTACTTC.